The 3 T cell receptor beta chains in this list originate from one sample, sequenced in a study of T-cell reconstitution after alpha-beta-depleted transplantation in children. A library of TCRbeta sequences, prepared with unique molecular identifiers, was generated. MiXCR was run by TCRdb on the PCR reads, yielding one entry per CDR3 protein. Here the sample spans about 540,000 distinct CDR3 sequences, roughly 30% being singletons. Sequencing used PBMCs, obtained before TCRalphabeta/CD19-depleted stem cell transplant. The receptors derive from a boy less than two years old with Wiskott-Aldrich syndrome, due to receive a stem cell transplant.

The sample holds a few counts of this clonotype. The chain recombines TRBV20-1 with TRBJ2-3; 10 bases map to TRBD2. The CDR3 is made up of 15 amino acids. The germline V gene encodes CDR1 DFQATT and CDR2 SNEGSKA (reference sequence). V lost 3 bases, J lost 3 bases, and 6 bases stayed unmatched. The CDR3 nucleotides are TGCAGTGCTAGCCCTAGCGGGAGCGCGACAGATACGCAGTATTTT. It codes for CSASPSGSATDTQYF.

In its sample, this clonotype was seen a few times. The rearrangement joins TRBV4-1 to TRBJ2-7; no definite D call. Germline V gives CDR1 MGHRA, CDR2 YSYEKL. The CDR3 spans 16 residues. Between the trimmed V and J ends, which lost 0 bases and 6 bases, there was a span of 18 bases. CDR3 residues: CASSQEAAQPYSEQYF. The CDR3 DNA sequence: TGCGCCAGCAGCCAAGAGGCGGCCCAACCGTACTCCGAGCAGTACTTC.

The rearrangement links TRBV5-1 to TRBJ2-5, with TRBD1 as a possible D gene (6 bases). Per germline, CDR1 SGHRS and CDR2 YFSETQ. V dropped 7 bases and J dropped 2 bases, with 12 bases sitting between them. The CDR3 sequence is 13 residues long. The CDR3 protein is CASGGQRQETQYF. CDR3 sequence (DNA): TGCGCCAGCGGAGGACAGCGGCAAGAGACCCAGTACTTC.